These T cell receptor beta chains were read from a single sample in a study of blood T cells in healthy people across ages. TCRdb re-called the 5' RACE reads through MiXCR, storing one row per CDR3 protein. The sample has hundreds of thousands of distinct CDR3 sequences, roughly 26% seen once; the top ten hold less than 3.5%. These data were also reused for a study on T cells of mothers and their children.

Source material: blood. These receptors were taken from a boy younger than 18 in good health. Each CDR3 is given with its conserved first and last residue. The order of the fields is D gene, CDR3 length, clone size, J gene, V gene, CDR3 DNA, CDR3 protein. A D gene is named only where the DNA matches it firmly. Size values are once, few and many counts, or a class for expanded clones, and some rows have none.

D gene: .
CDR3 length: 19
clone size: .
J gene: TRBJ2-6
V gene: TRBV7-2
CDR3 DNA: TGTGCCAGCAGCCCCCAAAGACAGGCACTTCACTCTGGGGCCAACGTCCTGACTTTC
CDR3 protein: CASSPQRQALHSGANVLTF

D gene: .
CDR3 length: 13
clone size: few
J gene: TRBJ1-4
V gene: TRBV6-5
CDR3 DNA: TGTGCCAGCAGTTACTTGGGGTCTGAAAAACTGTTTTTT
CDR3 protein: CASSYLGSEKLFF

D gene: TRBD1
CDR3 length: 19
clone size: few
J gene: TRBJ1-5
V gene: TRBV28
CDR3 DNA: TGTGCCAGCAGTTTCCCACGAGGGGGCGTTCCTTGGGGCAATCAGCCCCAGCATTTT
CDR3 protein: CASSFPRGGVPWGNQPQHF

D gene: TRBD2
CDR3 length: 16
clone size: few
J gene: TRBJ2-5
V gene: TRBV11-2
CDR3 DNA: TGTGCCAGCAGCTTGCGGGAGGGAGCGGAGAGAGAGACCCAGTACTTC
CDR3 protein: CASSLREGAERETQYF

D gene: .
CDR3 length: 14
clone size: few
J gene: TRBJ2-3
V gene: TRBV27
CDR3 DNA: TGTGCCAGCAGTCAGGTAACAGTTGCAGATACGCAGTATTTT
CDR3 protein: CASSQVTVADTQYF

D gene: .
CDR3 length: 14
clone size: few
J gene: TRBJ2-1
V gene: TRBV29-1
CDR3 DNA: TGCAGCGGGAAGGGGGGGTTGACCTACAATGAGCAGTTCTTC
CDR3 protein: CSGKGGLTYNEQFF

D gene: .
CDR3 length: 12
clone size: .
J gene: TRBJ2-7
V gene: TRBV5-1
CDR3 DNA: TGCGCCAGCAGCGCCCTCGGGTGGGAGCAGTACTTC
CDR3 protein: CASSALGWEQYF

D gene: .
CDR3 length: 13
clone size: few
J gene: TRBJ1-2
V gene: TRBV6-5
CDR3 DNA: TGTGCCAGCAGTTTTGAGGGATTGGGTGGCTACACCTTC
CDR3 protein: CASSFEGLGGYTF

D gene: TRBD1
CDR3 length: 14
clone size: .
J gene: TRBJ2-3
V gene: TRBV27
CDR3 DNA: TGTGCCAGCAGCCTTGACAGGGTCGAGTATACGCAGTATTTT
CDR3 protein: CASSLDRVEYTQYF

D gene: TRBD1
CDR3 length: 11
clone size: .
J gene: TRBJ2-7
V gene: TRBV20-1
CDR3 DNA: TGCAGTGCTTGGACAGGGCTCGAGCAGTACTTC
CDR3 protein: CSAWTGLEQYF

D gene: .
CDR3 length: 12
clone size: .
J gene: TRBJ2-5
V gene: TRBV6-6
CDR3 DNA: TGTGCCAGCAGTTACGTGGGCGGGGACCAGTACTTC
CDR3 protein: CASSYVGGDQYF

D gene: .
CDR3 length: 15
clone size: once
J gene: TRBJ2-2
V gene: TRBV30
CDR3 DNA: TGTGCCTGGAGTGTACGGGGCACGAACACCGGGGAGCTGTTTTTT
CDR3 protein: CAWSVRGTNTGELFF

D gene: TRBD2
CDR3 length: 16
clone size: many
J gene: TRBJ2-7
V gene: TRBV7-3
CDR3 DNA: TGTGCCAGCAGCTTAAGCCTCTCTAGCGGGGGGAACGAGCAGTACTTC
CDR3 protein: CASSLSLSSGGNEQYF

D gene: .
CDR3 length: 14
clone size: many
J gene: TRBJ2-5
V gene: TRBV5-1
CDR3 DNA: TGCGCCAGCAGCTTAGCGGGCGTACAAGAGACCCAGTACTTC
CDR3 protein: CASSLAGVQETQYF

D gene: .
CDR3 length: 14
clone size: few
J gene: TRBJ2-7
V gene: TRBV7-6
CDR3 DNA: TGTGCCAGCAGCCCGGTGGGGGTGCCCTACGAGCAGTACTTC
CDR3 protein: CASSPVGVPYEQYF

D gene: .
CDR3 length: 15
clone size: few
J gene: TRBJ1-1
V gene: TRBV11-2
CDR3 DNA: TGTGCCAGCAGCTTAAGGCCCGACACGAACACTGAAGCTTTCTTT
CDR3 protein: CASSLRPDTNTEAFF

D gene: .
CDR3 length: 19
clone size: .
J gene: TRBJ2-4
V gene: TRBV6-1
CDR3 DNA: TGTGCCAGCAGTGTTAACCCTGTGGGGGCAGTCCTAGCCAAAAACATTCAGTACTTC
CDR3 protein: CASSVNPVGAVLAKNIQYF

D gene: .
CDR3 length: 14
clone size: .
J gene: TRBJ2-3
V gene: TRBV2
CDR3 DNA: TGTACCAGCAACCTACGGGGGCAGCGGGATACGCAGTATTTT
CDR3 protein: CTSNLRGQRDTQYF

D gene: .
CDR3 length: 12
clone size: few
J gene: TRBJ2-7
V gene: TRBV6-6
CDR3 DNA: TGTGCCAGCAGGCAGCCTAACTACGAGCAGTACTTC
CDR3 protein: CASRQPNYEQYF

D gene: TRBD1
CDR3 length: 15
clone size: .
J gene: TRBJ2-2
V gene: TRBV5-1
CDR3 DNA: TGCGCCAGCAGCAATACAGGGGGTTTTTCCGGGGAGCTGTTTTTT
CDR3 protein: CASSNTGGFSGELFF

D gene: TRBD2
CDR3 length: 12
clone size: .
J gene: TRBJ2-3
V gene: TRBV27
CDR3 DNA: TGTGCCAGCAGTGTACTAGCGGGGTTTATGTATTTT
CDR3 protein: CASSVLAGFMYF

D gene: TRBD2
CDR3 length: 17
clone size: .
J gene: TRBJ2-1
V gene: TRBV7-7
CDR3 DNA: TGTGCCAGCAGCGCGACTAACGGGGGGGCAGCATACAATGAGCAGTTCTTC
CDR3 protein: CASSATNGGAAYNEQFF

D gene: .
CDR3 length: 17
clone size: few
J gene: TRBJ2-4
V gene: TRBV18
CDR3 DNA: TGTGCCAGCCCAGACAGGCCAGGCAACCCGGCCAAAAACATTCAGTACTTC
CDR3 protein: CASPDRPGNPAKNIQYF

D gene: .
CDR3 length: 15
clone size: .
J gene: TRBJ2-3
V gene: TRBV27
CDR3 DNA: TGTGCCAGCAGTTTCCAGGGCTCCCCTCTTCATCAGCAGTATTTT
CDR3 protein: CASSFQGSPLHQQYF

D gene: TRBD2
CDR3 length: 15
clone size: few
J gene: TRBJ2-1
V gene: TRBV14
CDR3 DNA: TGTGCCAGCAGCCAATATGCATCGGGGGGTAATGAGCAGTTCTTC
CDR3 protein: CASSQYASGGNEQFF

D gene: .
CDR3 length: 13
clone size: few
J gene: TRBJ2-5
V gene: TRBV28
CDR3 DNA: TGTGCCAGCAGTCGACAGGTCCCGGAGACCCAGTACTTC
CDR3 protein: CASSRQVPETQYF

D gene: .
CDR3 length: 13
clone size: many
J gene: TRBJ2-1
V gene: TRBV6-5
CDR3 DNA: TGCGCCAGCAGATCCAGCTCCTACAATGAGCAGTTCTTC
CDR3 protein: CASRSSSYNEQFF

D gene: TRBD2
CDR3 length: 17
clone size: .
J gene: TRBJ2-1
V gene: TRBV5-1
CDR3 DNA: TGCGCCAGCAGCTCAGGACTAGCGGGGGTAGGGTACAATGAGCAGTTCTTC
CDR3 protein: CASSSGLAGVGYNEQFF

D gene: .
CDR3 length: 17
clone size: few
J gene: TRBJ2-1
V gene: TRBV12-3/TRBV12-4
CDR3 DNA: TGTGCCAGCAGCTCCCCCCGGGAGAGTAGCGATTACAATGAGCAGTTCTTC
CDR3 protein: CASSSPRESSDYNEQFF

D gene: TRBD2
CDR3 length: 16
clone size: .
J gene: TRBJ2-3
V gene: TRBV19
CDR3 DNA: TGTGCCAGTAGTATAAGCGGGGGTTCATTCACAGATACGCAGTATTTT
CDR3 protein: CASSISGGSFTDTQYF